This T cell receptor beta chain emerged from a study of Ad26.COV2.S vaccination and SARS-CoV-2 variants. Study outcomes and limitations: People given the vaccine had a wider spike-specific TCR breadth than placebo recipients did.

Worth noting for this clone: Its antigen is unidentified.

Treatment noted: around 19 received Ad26.COV2.S at low or high dose, single or two shots; roughly five received placebo; per-sample allocation not given. All samples were drawn on day 63, counting from the first vaccine or placebo injection. V lost 6 bases, J lost 0 bases, and 16 bases lay in between. The CDR3 is 16 amino acids. CDR1 and CDR2 from the germline V gene are MDHEN and SYDVKM. Clones were read by immunoSEQ multiplex PCR, and TCRdb kept only the in-frame ones, dropping some. The sample holds approximately 480,000 clones; roughly nine tenths are singletons and the top ten take around 13%. The rearrangement uses TRBV28 and TRBJ2-3; no reliable D call. Source: peripheral blood, taken in a trial of Ad26.COV2.S vaccine versus placebo. This receptor was obtained from a person aged 18-60 years who received the Ad26.COV2.S COVID-19 vaccine or a placebo. The CDR3 protein is CASSPHPEPSTDTQYF. The CDR3 DNA reads TGTGCCAGCAGCCCTCACCCCGAACCTAGCACAGATACGCAGTATTTT.